One sample yielded the 14 T cell receptor beta chains listed below, sequenced in a study of T cells in women clearing cervical HPV infection. This table comes from immunoSEQ multiplex PCR, and its TCRdb copy is limited to in-frame clones, with some not included. Recorded here are about 39,000 clones; the top ten clones represent 4.5% to 5.5%. Input material: blood buffy coat. The origin of the receptors is a woman between 18 and 70 years old with a cervical HPV16 infection that either progressed to CIN3+ or cleared (not recorded which).

A word on this clone: The read is 3 residues too short to cover the CDR3 end, so that end is filled in from the germline J gene. This chain links TRBV12-5 with TRBJ1-1, with TRBD1 matching 10 bases. The CDR3 is made up of 14 amino acids. V lost 6 bases and J lost 2; bases outside the gene matches: 3. Germline CDR1 is LGHNT and CDR2 is FRNRAP. CDR3 loop: CASGRQGANTEAFF. The CDR3 bases that were read are TGTGCTAGTGGAAGACAGGGGGCTAACACTGAA.

The CDR3 DNA, read in part, is TGTGCCAGCAGTTACGCGGGTCGCGCAACTAATGAAAAA. It translates to CASSYAGRATNEK. The whole CDR3 protein is CASSYAGRATNEKLFF. The genes are TRBV6-2 or TRBV6-3 and TRBJ1-4; no clear D. Coverage ceases 3 residues before the CDR3 finishes, and the germline J gene fills in the end. Deletions cut 2 bases from V and 0 bases from J, with 10 bases between. Germline V gives CDR1 MNHEY, CDR2 SVGEGT. The CDR3 is 16 amino acids.

Regarding this clone: The DNA ends 3 residues before the CDR3 does, and the rest of the CDR3 is filled in from the germline J gene. The chain links TRBV20-1 to TRBJ2-1; no definite D call. Germline loops: CDR1 DFQATT, CDR2 SNEGSKA (reference sequence). V was cut by 2 bases and J by 0 bases, with 8 bases left in between. The CDR3 totals 14 residues. CDR3 DNA (partial): TGCAGTGCTAGAAGGGTTTCCTCCTACAATGAG. Translation: CSARRVSSYNE. The whole CDR3 sequence is CSARRVSSYNEQFF.

With respect to this clone: The read terminates 3 residues before the CDR3 end, so the remaining end is supplied by the germline J gene. The chain has TRBV18 and TRBJ2-5; 13 nucleotides line up with TRBD2. The trim removed 4 bases at V and 2 bases at J, leaving 7 bases unmatched. CDR3 size: 17 residues. CDR1 and CDR2 (germline): KGHSH, LQKENI. The CDR3 here is CASSLRGTSGAQETQYF. Incomplete CDR3 DNA: TGTGCCAGCTCACTCAGAGGGACTAGCGGGGCACAAGAGACC.

As concerns this clone: Read sequence stops 3 residues before the CDR3 end, and the germline J gene provides the missing end. The J gene is TRBJ2-5, the V gene TRBV5-4; TRBD2 is a possible D gene (5 bases). CDR1 SGHNT and CDR2 YYREEE come from the germline V gene (reference sequence). There are 12 residues in the CDR3. Deletions cut 4 bases from V and 5 bases from J, with 9 bases between. The CDR3 bases that were read are TGTGCCAGCAGCCCGGGCGGGGAGACC. Protein: CASSPGGET. The whole CDR3 sequence reads CASSPGGETQYF.

As regards this clone: The read gets to within 3 residues of the CDR3 end, and the germline J gene fills in the rest. This chain uses TRBV11-2 with TRBJ1-5; no firm D call. Germline V gene lookup returns CDR1 SGHAT and CDR2 FQNNGV. Trimming removed 1 base at V and 9 bases at J, with 10 bases between. This CDR3 spans 13 amino acids. Incomplete CDR3 DNA: TGTGCCAGCAGCTTAGCGTCAGAAGGGCCC. It translates to CASSLASEGP. The CDR3 reads in full as CASSLASEGPQHF.

As for this clone: The observed sequence ends 3 residues before the CDR3 terminus, with the missing tail filled in from the germline J gene. J is TRBJ1-1 and V is TRBV6-7; TRBD1 is a possible D gene (6 bases). Being an ORF, TRBV6-7 has a function that is uncertain. This CDR3 spans 15 amino acids. The sequenced CDR3 bases are TGTGCCAGCAGAACCCCGTGGCGGGGGCGACCAGAA. Translating it yields CASRTPWRGRPE. The entire CDR3 reads CASRTPWRGRPEAFF.

About this clone itself: The observed sequence ends 3 residues before the CDR3 terminus, with the missing tail filled in from the germline J gene. The gene calls are TRBV20-1 and TRBJ2-5; D perhaps matches TRBD1 (7 bases). Deletions cut 6 bases from V and 2 bases from J, with 19 bases between. CDR1 DFQATT and CDR2 SNEGSKA come from the germline V gene (reference sequence). The CDR3 spans 15 residues. CDR3 loop: CSALVLGGQQETQYF. Partial CDR3 DNA: TGCAGTGCGCTAGTTCTGGGGGGACAGCAAGAGACC.

The DNA read from the CDR3 is TGTGCCAGCAGCTTGACCGGGACAGGGGTTTACGAG. Its protein product is CASSLTGTGVYE. The entire CDR3 protein is CASSLTGTGVYEQYF. J is TRBJ2-7 and V is TRBV5-6, with TRBD1 matching 10 bases. The CDR3 end lies 3 residues beyond the end of the read and is filled in from the germline J gene. CDR1 and CDR2 (germline): SGHDT, YYEEEE. The junction had 5 bases not matched to a gene; V was cut back by 1 base and J by 4 bases. This CDR3 is built from 15 residues.

In the case of this clone: The observed sequence ends 3 residues before the CDR3 terminus, with the missing tail filled in from the germline J gene. This chain links TRBV13 with TRBJ2-7; TRBD2 agrees at 14 bases. The CDR3 has 18 residues. Germline values: CDR1 PRHDT, CDR2 FYEKMQ (reference sequence). V gave up 5 bases and J gave up 0 bases; unmatched junction bases: 9. The CDR3 reads CASSARTSGGPSSYEQYF. The covered CDR3 bases are TGTGCCAGCAGCGCCCGGACTAGCGGGGGGCCTAGCTCCTACGAG. The variable domain in full, completed from reference TRBV13 and TRBJ2-7, reads AAGVIQSPRHLIKEKRETATLKCYPIPRHDTVYWYQQGPGQDPQFLISFYEKMQSDKGSIPDRFSAQQFSDYHSELNMSSLELGDSALYFCASSARTSGGPSSYEQYFGPGTRLTVT.

For this clone: The read ends 3 residues early relative to the CDR3; the germline J gene fills the gap. This chain connects TRBV7-6 to TRBJ2-5; 9 bases match TRBD2. The CDR3 has 16 residues. The J segment lost 4 bases and the V segment lost 1 base, leaving 7 bases of the junction unmatched. The germline V gene has CDR1 SGHVS and CDR2 FNYEAQ. The sequenced CDR3 bases are TGTGCCAGCAGCTTAGGGTCGACTAGCGGCCTAGAGACC. Translated, it gives CASSLGSTSGLET. The full CDR3 is CASSLGSTSGLETQYF.

CDR3 bases read: TGTGCCAGCAGTTTAGAGGGACAGTTGGGAAACGAG. This encodes CASSLEGQLGNE. The CDR3 in full is CASSLEGQLGNEQYF. The chain links TRBV12-3 or TRBV12-4 to TRBJ2-7, with 7 bases fitting TRBD1. The sequenced fragment ends 3 residues before the CDR3 boundary, so the rest is inferred from the germline J gene. With V trimmed by 1 base and J by 5 bases, 8 bases remained unmatched. This CDR3 spans 15 amino acids.

On this clone itself: The observed sequence ends 3 residues before the CDR3 terminus, with the missing tail filled in from the germline J gene. This chain links TRBV5-4 with TRBJ2-2, with D tentatively TRBD1 (5 bases). Trimming removed 3 bases from V and 4 bases from J, with 10 bases in between. CDR1 is SGHNT and CDR2 is YYREEE in the germline V gene (reference sequence). The CDR3 length is 14 residues. CDR3 DNA (partial): TGTGCCAGCAGCTGGGGCCCTTTCACCGGGGAG. It codes for CASSWGPFTGE. The full CDR3 is CASSWGPFTGELFF. The complete variable domain, with remaining parts taken from reference TRBV5-4 and TRBJ2-2, reads ETGVTQSPTHLIKTRGQQVTLRCSSQSGHNTVSWYQQALGQGPQFIFQYYREEENGRGNFPPRFSGLQFPNYSSELNVNALELDDSALYLCASSWGPFTGELFFGEGSRLTVL.

Points on this clone: The CDR3 end lies 3 residues beyond the end of the read and is filled in from the germline J gene. V and J are TRBV18 and TRBJ1-1; D remains ambiguous. Germline V lookup: CDR1 KGHSH, CDR2 LQKENI. V shed 0 bases and J shed 7 bases, with 15 bases lying between them. The CDR3 spans 15 residues. The sequenced part of the CDR3 DNA is TGTGCCAGCTCACCACCAAGCCAGGCTAAGGGTGAA. Translated, it gives CASSPPSQAKGE. The whole CDR3 region reads CASSPPSQAKGEAFF.